This TCR beta chain emerged from a study of control samples from healthy donors and cancer patients. The sample holds a few counts of this clone. The repertoire was sequenced with immunoSEQ multiplex PCR; TCRdb's copy has only in-frame clones and lacks some. The sample gives 260,000 or so clones, roughly 87% of which show up once; 13% is in the top ten. J gave up 6 bases and V 3 bases, and 5 bases lay outside the gene matches. This CDR3 is built from 15 residues. The germline CDR1 and CDR2 sequences are SGDLS and YYNGEE. The rearrangement uses TRBV9 and TRBJ1-6, with TRBD1 identical over 8 bases. The receptor comes from a woman aged 55-69 years with lung cancer. Specimen: PBMCs. CDR3 bases: TGTGCCAGCAGCGAACTCCAGGGGGCTAATTCACCCCTCCACTTT. Translating gives CASSELQGANSPLHF.